This T cell receptor (beta chain) appears in the sequencing data of a study of blood T cell repertoires in COVID-19. Study-level background: Sources were T cells, B-cell-depleted T cells, or PBMCs; the material itself was cDNA or gDNA.

How the authors handled the data: Reference gene primer amplification gave estimated nucleated cell counts. Profiled with immunoSEQ multiplex PCR; TCRdb holds only in-frame clones, not every one. D and trimming were read from the DNA, whereas the V and J calls and clone size are those reported in that table. There are approximately 46,000 clones in the sample; under 90% occur only once, and approximately 4% lies in the top ten. Germline assignment: CDR1 GTSNPN and CDR2 SVGIG (reference sequence). V was pared by 0 bases and J by 5 bases, with 11 bases between. This CDR3 has 14 amino acids. The TCR comes from a woman aged 70 to 79 with acute or convalescent COVID-19. The material sequenced was peripheral blood. The chain employs TRBV30 and TRBJ1-3; D unresolved. CDR3 sequence: CAWSVDNQRNTIYF. CDR3 bases: TGTGCCTGGAGTGTTGACAACCAACGAAACACCATATATTTT.